The rows below give T cell receptor beta chains drawn from one sample of a study of identical twins. In TCRdb, the 5' RACE reads were re-called with MiXCR into one record per CDR3 protein. The table has more than 1.5 million distinct CDR3 sequences, under 35% seen once. Material for sequencing was cord blood. The receptors shown here come from a newborn girl in good health. CDR3s include the opening cysteine and the closing phenylalanine or tryptophan. A D gene is named only where the DNA matches it firmly. Expanded clones are given a class, and other clones once, few, many or no size at all.

abundance: few; v_gene: TRBV12-3/TRBV12-4; d_gene: .; j_gene: TRBJ2-7; CDR3nt: TGTGCCAGCAGTCCCCCGCGGGGGCAGGGCTCCTACGAGCAGTACTTC; CDR3aa: CASSPPRGQGSYEQYF
abundance: .; v_gene: TRBV7-2; d_gene: TRBD2; j_gene: TRBJ2-7; CDR3nt: TGTGCCAGCAGCGTTACTAGCGGGGTATACGAGCAGTACTTC; CDR3aa: CASSVTSGVYEQYF
abundance: few; v_gene: TRBV6-1; d_gene: .; j_gene: TRBJ2-7; CDR3nt: TGTGCCAGCAACGAACGAGGAGGGGGGACCTACGAGCAGTACTTC; CDR3aa: CASNERGGGTYEQYF
abundance: few; v_gene: TRBV3-1; d_gene: .; j_gene: TRBJ2-3; CDR3nt: TGTGCCAGCAGCCGCCCGGGTCAGGGAGATACGCAGTATTTT; CDR3aa: CASSRPGQGDTQYF
abundance: .; v_gene: TRBV12-3/TRBV12-4; d_gene: .; j_gene: TRBJ2-7; CDR3nt: TGTGCCAGCAGCCCCGGGGGCCTCCCCTCCTACGAGCAGTACTTC; CDR3aa: CASSPGGLPSYEQYF
abundance: .; v_gene: TRBV7-8; d_gene: .; j_gene: TRBJ2-2; CDR3nt: TGTGCCAGCAGCTTAGTGGGCAGCCCTCTGAACACCGGGGAGCTGTTTTTT; CDR3aa: CASSLVGSPLNTGELFF
abundance: few; v_gene: TRBV7-9; d_gene: .; j_gene: TRBJ2-7; CDR3nt: TGTGCCAGCAGCTTACCTAAGACGGAGGTCTCCGAGCAGTACTTC; CDR3aa: CASSLPKTEVSEQYF
abundance: .; v_gene: TRBV12-3/TRBV12-4; d_gene: .; j_gene: TRBJ1-6; CDR3nt: TGTGCCAGCAGTTTGTTTGCTTCGGCGGATTCACCCCCCCACTTT; CDR3aa: CASSLFASADSPPHF
abundance: .; v_gene: TRBV5-8; d_gene: .; j_gene: TRBJ2-1; CDR3nt: TGTGCCAGCAGTCTGACTGGGTGGGAGCGCACCTACAATGAGCAGTTCTTC; CDR3aa: CASSLTGWERTYNEQFF
abundance: .; v_gene: TRBV7-2; d_gene: TRBD2; j_gene: TRBJ2-3; CDR3nt: TGTGCCAGCAGAGGGACTAGCGGGAGTAGGGCAGATACGCAGTATTTT; CDR3aa: CASRGTSGSRADTQYF
abundance: .; v_gene: TRBV20-1; d_gene: TRBD2; j_gene: TRBJ2-2; CDR3nt: TGCAGTGCTCCCGGACTAGCGGGCTCCGGGGAGCTGTTTTTT; CDR3aa: CSAPGLAGSGELFF
abundance: .; v_gene: TRBV7-2; d_gene: TRBD2; j_gene: TRBJ2-3; CDR3nt: TGTGCCAGCAGCTTAGTAGTTGGGGGGGGAGATACGCAGTATTTT; CDR3aa: CASSLVVGGGDTQYF
abundance: many; v_gene: TRBV27; d_gene: .; j_gene: TRBJ1-6; CDR3nt: TGTGCCAGCAGTTTATCGGGGGTATCACCCCTCCACTTT; CDR3aa: CASSLSGVSPLHF
abundance: .; v_gene: TRBV5-6; d_gene: TRBD2; j_gene: TRBJ2-5; CDR3nt: TGTGCCAGCAGCAAACGAGCGGGAGGAGAGACCCAGTACTTC; CDR3aa: CASSKRAGGETQYF
abundance: .; v_gene: TRBV5-1; d_gene: .; j_gene: TRBJ1-1; CDR3nt: TGCGCCAGCAGCTTGCCCGGCCCCTGGGGGCTAAACACTGAAGCTTTCTTT; CDR3aa: CASSLPGPWGLNTEAFF
abundance: .; v_gene: TRBV6-6; d_gene: .; j_gene: TRBJ2-7; CDR3nt: TGTGCCAGCAGTTACTCTGCGAGGGTGCCCTCGAGGGAGCAGTACTTC; CDR3aa: CASSYSARVPSREQYF
abundance: few; v_gene: TRBV5-1; d_gene: .; j_gene: TRBJ1-1; CDR3nt: TGCGCCAGCAGCTTGCCTAACAGGGCTGAAGCTTTCTTT; CDR3aa: CASSLPNRAEAFF
abundance: .; v_gene: TRBV2; d_gene: TRBD1; j_gene: TRBJ1-1; CDR3nt: TGTGCCAGCAGGCGGGACAGGGGAAAAGTGAAGCGTACTGAAGCTTTCTTT; CDR3aa: CASRRDRGKVKRTEAFF
abundance: .; v_gene: TRBV2; d_gene: TRBD2; j_gene: TRBJ2-2; CDR3nt: TGTGCCAGCAGAAGGACTAGCGGAGCTAACACCGGGGAGCTGTTTTTT; CDR3aa: CASRRTSGANTGELFF
abundance: few; v_gene: TRBV20-1; d_gene: TRBD2; j_gene: TRBJ2-3; CDR3nt: TGCAGTCCACTGAGCGGGGGAAGAGATACGCAGTATTTT; CDR3aa: CSPLSGGRDTQYF
abundance: many; v_gene: TRBV10-1; d_gene: TRBD2; j_gene: TRBJ2-1; CDR3nt: TGCGCCACCAGAGCGAATAGACTAGCAGGAAATAACAATGAGCAGTTCTTC; CDR3aa: CATRANRLAGNNNEQFF
abundance: few; v_gene: TRBV5-1; d_gene: TRBD2; j_gene: TRBJ2-1; CDR3nt: TGCGCCAGCAGGCCGGGACTAGGGACCAATGAGCAGTTCTTC; CDR3aa: CASRPGLGTNEQFF
abundance: .; v_gene: TRBV7-9; d_gene: .; j_gene: TRBJ1-1; CDR3nt: TGTGCCAGCAGCCCCAGACTGGGTAGGGGCACTGAAGCTTTCTTT; CDR3aa: CASSPRLGRGTEAFF
abundance: .; v_gene: TRBV2; d_gene: TRBD1; j_gene: TRBJ1-5; CDR3nt: TGTGCCAGCAGCGGACAGGGGGCTATCAATCAGCCCCAGCATTTT; CDR3aa: CASSGQGAINQPQHF
abundance: few; v_gene: TRBV20-1; d_gene: .; j_gene: TRBJ1-2; CDR3nt: TGCAGTGCTAACCCAAGACAGGTCCGCCGGTATGGCTACACCTTC; CDR3aa: CSANPRQVRRYGYTF
abundance: .; v_gene: TRBV5-1; d_gene: .; j_gene: TRBJ2-3; CDR3nt: TGCGCCAGCACGGGGTCTAGATCCACAGATACGCAGTATTTT; CDR3aa: CASTGSRSTDTQYF
abundance: few; v_gene: TRBV6-6; d_gene: .; j_gene: TRBJ2-3; CDR3nt: TGTGCCAGCAGCCAGAGGTCAGGGTTGGGCGGCAAAGATACGCAGTATTTT; CDR3aa: CASSQRSGLGGKDTQYF
abundance: few; v_gene: TRBV20-1; d_gene: TRBD2; j_gene: TRBJ2-1; CDR3nt: TGCAGTGCTAGGTCGACTAGCGGCTACAATGAGCAGTTCTTC; CDR3aa: CSARSTSGYNEQFF
abundance: .; v_gene: TRBV6-5; d_gene: .; j_gene: TRBJ2-5; CDR3nt: TGTGCCAGCAGTTATAGAGCCAGGGCCCAAGAGACCCAGTACTTC; CDR3aa: CASSYRARAQETQYF
abundance: .; v_gene: TRBV6-5; d_gene: TRBD1; j_gene: TRBJ1-4; CDR3nt: TGTGCCAGCTCACACGACAGGGCAACTAATGAAAAACTGTTTTTT; CDR3aa: CASSHDRATNEKLFF
abundance: .; v_gene: TRBV27; d_gene: .; j_gene: TRBJ2-5; CDR3nt: TGTGCCAGCAGATCTTGGGGGTACCAAGAGACCCAGTACTTC; CDR3aa: CASRSWGYQETQYF
abundance: .; v_gene: TRBV20-1; d_gene: TRBD2; j_gene: TRBJ2-7; CDR3nt: TGCAGTGCTGGACTAGCGGGGGACTCCTACGAGCAGTACTTC; CDR3aa: CSAGLAGDSYEQYF
abundance: .; v_gene: TRBV29-1; d_gene: TRBD1; j_gene: TRBJ1-2; CDR3nt: TGCAGCGTTGAAGGGACAGGGGGCGGCTACACCTTC; CDR3aa: CSVEGTGGGYTF
abundance: .; v_gene: TRBV20-1; d_gene: .; j_gene: TRBJ2-3; CDR3nt: TGCAGTGCTAGAGATCTAGTTTGGGGGATTGGGACAGATACGCAGTATTTT; CDR3aa: CSARDLVWGIGTDTQYF
abundance: few; v_gene: TRBV9; d_gene: TRBD2; j_gene: TRBJ2-3; CDR3nt: TGTGCCAGCAGCGTCGCCGGGACTAGCGGGGGGGTAACAGATACGCAGTATTTT; CDR3aa: CASSVAGTSGGVTDTQYF
abundance: few; v_gene: TRBV27; d_gene: .; j_gene: TRBJ1-4; CDR3nt: TGTGCCAGCAGTGACACCAAAAAGAGGGCAACTAATGAAAAACTGTTTTTT; CDR3aa: CASSDTKKRATNEKLFF
abundance: many; v_gene: TRBV27; d_gene: .; j_gene: TRBJ2-3; CDR3nt: TGTGCCAGCGCCGAGAAACGTTGGCTATCCACAGATACGCAGTATTTT; CDR3aa: CASAEKRWLSTDTQYF
abundance: few; v_gene: TRBV3-1; d_gene: TRBD2; j_gene: TRBJ2-3; CDR3nt: TGTGCCAGCAGCCTCCAAGCGGGGGCCCGCACAGATACGCAGTATTTT; CDR3aa: CASSLQAGARTDTQYF
abundance: few; v_gene: TRBV29-1; d_gene: TRBD1; j_gene: TRBJ2-7; CDR3nt: TGCAGCGTGGGGACAGGGGACCCCTACGAGCAGTACTTC; CDR3aa: CSVGTGDPYEQYF
abundance: few; v_gene: TRBV5-1; d_gene: .; j_gene: TRBJ2-5; CDR3nt: TGCGCCAACAGCTTGGTACTTAGACGCTCAGAGCAGTACTTC; CDR3aa: CANSLVLRRSEQYF
abundance: few; v_gene: TRBV3-1; d_gene: TRBD1; j_gene: TRBJ1-1; CDR3nt: TGTGCCAGCAGCTCCCGGGACAGGGAAGAAGCTTTCTTT; CDR3aa: CASSSRDREEAFF
abundance: .; v_gene: TRBV9; d_gene: .; j_gene: TRBJ2-7; CDR3nt: TGTGCCAGCAGCGTAGGTTTTGTCTCCGCCGGCGAGCAGTACTTC; CDR3aa: CASSVGFVSAGEQYF
abundance: .; v_gene: TRBV20-1; d_gene: .; j_gene: TRBJ1-2; CDR3nt: TGCAGTGCTAGGGAAAACGGCCTCTATGGCTACACCTTC; CDR3aa: CSARENGLYGYTF